The next 10 T cell receptor beta chains were all read from a single sample in a study of T cell responses to AZD1222 COVID-19 vaccine. Only in-frame clones appear in the TCRdb table, and some are missing; sequencing was by immunoSEQ multiplex PCR. The sample shows about 130,000 clones, around 89% of them seen only once. Here the sequenced sample was peripheral blood, taken 28 days after the second AZD1222 dose. All receptors derive from an adult who received the AZD1222 COVID-19 vaccine.

This clone was seen a few times. The chain is built from TRBV5-1 and TRBJ1-5; D might be TRBD1 (6 bases). The V gene lost 0 bases and the J gene lost 7 bases, with 11 bases spanning the gap. CDR3 length: 14 amino acids. CDR1 is SGHRS and CDR2 is YFSETQ in the germline V gene. The CDR3 coding sequence is TGCGCCAGCAGCTTGGGGGCCCAGGGGCAGCCCCAGCATTTT. Translation: CASSLGAQGQPQHF.

This chain joins TRBV4-1 and TRBJ2-7, with 8 positions matching TRBD2. Germline V gene sequence: CDR1 MGHRA, CDR2 YSYEKL. Germline trimming cut 5 bases from V and 4 bases from J; bases unmatched to any gene: 7. This CDR3 is 14 amino acids long. For the CDR3, the DNA is TGCGCCAGCAGCGGGATAGCGGGACCTTACGAGCAGTACTTC. Encoded protein: CASSGIAGPYEQYF.

V and J are TRBV11-3 and TRBJ2-2; possible D gene TRBD2, 5 bases. CDR3 size: 18 residues. V was shortened by 1 base and J by 1 base, with 16 bases between the two germline ends. The germline V gene has CDR1 SGHNT and CDR2 YENEEA. CDR3 in amino acids: CASSLGVRGEGNTGELFF. CDR3 DNA: TGTGCCAGCAGCTTAGGAGTCCGCGGAGAGGGGAACACCGGGGAGCTGTTTTTT.

The genes are TRBV5-4 and TRBJ1-1, with no clear D. CDR3 length: 16 residues. V lost 0 bases and J lost 3, with 15 bases in between. Germline CDR1 reads SGHNT; CDR2 reads YYREEE (reference sequence). Written as DNA, the CDR3 is TGTGCCAGCAGCTTGGACAATGGGGTAGTGGACACTGAAGCTTTCTTT. This translates into CASSLDNGVVDTEAFF.

J is TRBJ1-1 and V is TRBV27; no firm D call. The CDR3 has 15 amino acids. V shed 4 bases and J shed 4 bases, with 16 bases lying between them. Germline V gene sequence: CDR1 MNHEY, CDR2 SMNVEV (reference sequence). CDR3 protein: CASSSPAGGGTEAFF. Written as DNA, the CDR3 is TGTGCCAGCAGTTCCCCAGCAGGTGGCGGCACTGAAGCTTTCTTT.

In nucleotides, the CDR3 is TGTGCCAGCAGCCCGTTCACGCAGGGGTATAATTCACCCCTCCACTTT. Its protein product is CASSPFTQGYNSPLHF. The chain is built from TRBV7-2 and TRBJ1-6, with TRBD1 as a possible D gene (6 bases). CDR1 and CDR2 (germline): SGHTA, FQGNSA. The germline V and J ends were trimmed by 5 bases and 4 bases, with 15 bases remaining between them. The CDR3 runs to 16 residues.

The rearrangement joins TRBV7-9 to TRBJ2-1; D unclear. Germline V gene data show CDR1 as SEHNR and CDR2 as FQNEAQ (reference sequence). V shed 1 base and J shed 9 bases, with 13 bases lying between them. The CDR3 runs 14 residues. This CDR3 reads CASSLGLLVGEQFF. CDR3 DNA: TGTGCCAGCAGCTTAGGCCTTTTGGTTGGTGAGCAGTTCTTC. The complete variable domain, with remaining parts taken from reference TRBV7-9 and TRBJ2-1, reads DTGVSQNPRHKITKRGQNVTFRCDPISEHNRLYWYRQTLGQGPEFLTYFQNEAQLEKSRLLSDRFSAERPKGSFSTLEIQRTEQGDSAMYLCASSLGLLVGEQFFGPGTRLTVL.

The V gene is TRBV12-3 or TRBV12-4, the J gene TRBJ1-5; unclear D gene. CDR3 size: 13 residues. The ends were cut back, 10 bases at V and 2 bases at J, with 12 bases in the middle. CDR3 in amino acids: CATRRSGNQPQHF. DNA for the CDR3: TGTGCCACCCGCCGGTCGGGCAATCAGCCCCAGCATTTT.

This clone was observed once. V gene TRBV7-9 combines with J gene TRBJ2-1, with D perhaps TRBD2 (6 bases). Trimming left V 5 bases short and J 8 bases short, with 28 bases between. Germline CDR1 and CDR2: SEHNR and FQNEAQ (reference sequence). The CDR3 is 18 residues long. The CDR3 DNA sequence: TGTGCCAGCAGCCCGACTAGAGGGGCGGCTAGCCCTTCGGATGAGCAGTTCTTC. Protein product: CASSPTRGAASPSDEQFF.

V usage is TRBV15 and J usage is TRBJ1-4, with TRBD1 identical over 7 bases. The CDR3 contains 16 residues. The V gene's germline CDR1 is LNHNV and CDR2 YYDKDF (reference sequence). The V gene end was trimmed by 3 bases and the J gene end by 1 base; junction bases not matched to a gene: 5. In nucleotides, the CDR3 is TGTGCCACCAGCAGCTATCGGGACAGAACTAATGAAAAACTGTTTTTT. Its translation is CATSSYRDRTNEKLFF.